A single sample gave rise to the 6 T cell receptor beta chains below, sequenced in a study of molecular identifiers for immune sequencing clone quantification listed by TCRdb under 2018. Library prep was done by PCR. The data were produced on an Illumina HiSeq 4000. TCRdb passed the public sequencing reads through fastp at Q25 and MiXCR, retaining productive beta sequences. CDR3 protein duplicates are merged, each entry listing the most common genes and DNA. The sample records 30,000 to 40,000 distinct CDR3 sequences, 15% to 20% of which are singletons. Under 1.4% of the sample is held by the ten biggest clonotypes. Sequencing was performed on naive CD8+ T cells from blood, with Jurkat cell RNA spiked in. The cell subset or site label, as the study defines it: FACS-sorted CD8+CD4-CCR7+CD45RA+ naive T cells. The source is a human donor in good health. Some libraries in this study had Jurkat cell RNA spiked in.

This chain links TRBV20-1 with TRBJ2-7, with 7 bases fitting TRBD2. The V and J ends lost 1 base and 5 bases, in that order; junction bases with no gene match: 5. Looked up from germline, CDR1 is DFQATT and CDR2 is SNEGSKA (reference sequence). CDR3 length: 13 amino acids. CDR3 region: CSARVGLADEQYF. The CDR3 coding sequence is TGCAGTGCTAGAGTAGGCCTAGCGGACGAGCAGTACTTC.

This clonotype was seen at least ten times. This sequence joins TRBV7-8 and TRBJ2-5; 8 bases align to TRBD2. Germline V CDR1 and CDR2: SGHVS, FQNEAQ. V was clipped by 1 base and J by 2 bases; unmatched bases: 9. The CDR3 has 17 amino acids. CDR3 region: CASSLGALLAAQETQYF. The CDR3 bases are TGTGCCAGCAGCTTAGGGGCCCTACTAGCGGCTCAAGAGACCCAGTACTTC.

This clonotype occurred a few times. It may be a read error: a sequence one base away is much more abundant. The gene calls are TRBV5-6 and TRBJ2-5; 12 positions match TRBD2. The CDR3 is 18 amino acids. The germline V gene encodes CDR1 SGHDT and CDR2 YYEEEE. The CDR3 protein is CASSTGITSGRTQETKYF. The DNA of the CDR3 is TGTGCCAGCAGCACCGGGATCACTAGCGGGAGGACACAAGAGACCAAGTACTTC.

This chain links TRBV4-3 with TRBJ2-2; D is ambiguous. The germline V and J ends were trimmed by 0 bases and 4 bases, with 3 bases remaining between them. Per germline, CDR1 LGHNA and CDR2 YSLEER. The CDR3 runs to 13 residues. Here the CDR3 DNA reads TGCGCCAGCAGCCAAGATCGCACCGGGGAGCTGTTTTTT. Amino acids: CASSQDRTGELFF.

Remarks on this clonotype: It may be a read error: a sequence one base away is much more abundant. The chain links TRBV6-6 to TRBJ1-5, with no clear D. Germline V gives CDR1 MNHNY, CDR2 SVGAGI (reference sequence). The CDR3 runs 14 residues. Trimming shortened V by 2 bases and J by 6 bases, and 11 bases separated the two germline ends. This CDR3 reads CASSYAPGGQPQHF. The CDR3 nucleotides are TGTGCCAGCAGTTACGCGCCTGGAGGTCAGCCCCAGCATTTT.

This clonotype was counted many times. The V and J genes are TRBV12-3 or TRBV12-4 and TRBJ1-5; 7 nucleotides agree with TRBD1. The CDR3 has 14 amino acids. The ends lost 6 bases at V and 2 bases at J; junction bases unmatched: 4. The CDR3: CASRQGMGNQPQHF. The CDR3 DNA reads as TGTGCCAGCAGACAGGGGATGGGCAATCAGCCCCAGCATTTT.